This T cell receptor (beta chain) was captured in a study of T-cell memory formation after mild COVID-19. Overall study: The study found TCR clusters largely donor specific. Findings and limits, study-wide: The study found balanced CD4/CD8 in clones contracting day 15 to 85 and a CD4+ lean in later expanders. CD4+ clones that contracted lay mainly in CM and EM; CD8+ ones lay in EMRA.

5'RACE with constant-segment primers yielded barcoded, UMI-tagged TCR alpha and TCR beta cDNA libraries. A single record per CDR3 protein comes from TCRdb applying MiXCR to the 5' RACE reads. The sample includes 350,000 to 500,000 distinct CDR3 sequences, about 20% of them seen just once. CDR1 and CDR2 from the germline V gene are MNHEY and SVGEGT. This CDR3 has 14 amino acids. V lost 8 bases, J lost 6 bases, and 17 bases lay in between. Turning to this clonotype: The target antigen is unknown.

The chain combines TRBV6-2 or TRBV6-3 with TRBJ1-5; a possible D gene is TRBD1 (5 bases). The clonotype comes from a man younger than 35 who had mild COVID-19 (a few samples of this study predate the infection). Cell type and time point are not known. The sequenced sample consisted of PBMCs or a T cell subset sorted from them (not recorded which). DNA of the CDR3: TGTGCCAGCCGTGGGGGAGTTCTGGGTCAGCCCCAGCATTTT. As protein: CASRGGVLGQPQHF.